This record covers a single TCR beta chain. Profiled with immunoSEQ multiplex PCR; TCRdb holds only in-frame clones, not every one. This repertoire shows about 49,000 clones, about nine tenths found once; its top ten account for 4.5% to 5%. The data stem from a study of blood T cell repertoires in COVID-19. The TCR was taken from a human donor in a cohort sampled during active COVID-19. The sequenced material came from peripheral blood.

Written as DNA, the CDR3 is TGCGCCAGCAGCCAACAGGTCCACTCCTACGAGCAGTACTTC. This sequence encodes CASSQQVHSYEQYF. The J gene is TRBJ2-7, the V gene TRBV4-3; D gene unclear. Germline assignment: CDR1 LGHNA and CDR2 YSLEER. The CDR3 is made up of 14 amino acids. V was pared by 2 bases and J by 0 bases, with 8 bases between.